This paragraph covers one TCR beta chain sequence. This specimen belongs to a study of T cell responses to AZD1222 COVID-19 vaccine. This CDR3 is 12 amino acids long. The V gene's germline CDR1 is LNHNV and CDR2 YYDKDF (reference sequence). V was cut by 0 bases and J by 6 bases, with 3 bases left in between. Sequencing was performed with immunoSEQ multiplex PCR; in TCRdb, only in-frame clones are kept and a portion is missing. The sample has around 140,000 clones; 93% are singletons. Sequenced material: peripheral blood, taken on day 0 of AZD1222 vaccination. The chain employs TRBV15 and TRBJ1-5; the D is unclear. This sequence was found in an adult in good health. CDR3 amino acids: CATSRDSQPQHF. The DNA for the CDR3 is TGTGCCACCAGCAGAGATTCTCAGCCCCAGCATTTT. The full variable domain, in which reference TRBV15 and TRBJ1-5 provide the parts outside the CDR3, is DAMVIQNPRYQVTQFGKPVTLSCSQTLNHNVMYWYQQKSSQAPKLLFHYYDKDFNNEADTPDNFQSRRPNTSFCFLDIRSPGLGDTAMYLCATSRDSQPQHFGDGTRLSIL.